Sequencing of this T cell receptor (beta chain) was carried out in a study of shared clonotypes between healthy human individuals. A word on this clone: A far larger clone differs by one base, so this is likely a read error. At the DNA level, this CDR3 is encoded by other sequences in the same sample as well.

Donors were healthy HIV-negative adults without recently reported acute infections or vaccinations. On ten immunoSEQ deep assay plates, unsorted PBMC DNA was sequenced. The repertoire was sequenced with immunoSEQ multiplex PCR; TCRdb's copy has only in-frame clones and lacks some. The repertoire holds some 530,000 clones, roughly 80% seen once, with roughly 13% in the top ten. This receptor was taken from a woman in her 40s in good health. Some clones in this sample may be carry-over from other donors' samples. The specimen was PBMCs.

The CDR3 is CSVGYQIQETQYF. The CDR3 nucleotides are TGCAGTGTTGGTTATCAAATCCAAGAGACCCAGTACTTC. This chain uses TRBV29-1 with TRBJ2-5; D is ambiguous. Looked up from germline, CDR1 is SQVTM and CDR2 is ANQGSEA. The CDR3 has 13 amino acids.